Many counts were recorded for the clone carrying this T cell receptor beta chain. Its antigen is undetermined. The sample originates from a study of blood T cells in healthy people across ages. Notes on the study in general: Long-lived donors exceeded aged donors in naive CD4+ cells and diversity. Diversity estimates from one million T cells were considered underestimates.

This CDR3 contains 14 residues. J lost 6 bases, V lost 4 bases, and 6 bases had no gene match. Per the germline V gene, CDR1 is DFQATT and CDR2 is SNEGSKA (reference sequence). Next came a second PCR, run for 7 to 11 cycles, which used a sample-barcoded 5' primer along with a J-beta primer mix. Tags on each cDNA molecule came from a template-switch adaptor with 12 random nucleotides. Sequencing yielded, for each sample, at least 3 million paired-end reads carrying CDR3. One entry per CDR3 protein, called by TCRdb with MiXCR from the 5' RACE reads. The profile shows 550,000 to 800,000 distinct CDR3 sequences, 32% of them singletons.

The receptor was derived from a woman aged 80 or over in good health. This chain connects TRBV20-1 to TRBJ1-6, with TRBD1 matching over 7 bases. Sequencing was performed on blood. CDR3 DNA sequence: TGCAGTGCTACAACCTGGGACAGTAATTCACCCCTCCACTTT. This translates into CSATTWDSNSPLHF.